One sample yielded the 32 T cell receptor beta chains listed below, sequenced in a study of OX40 agonist ivuxolimab in advanced cancers. Measured with immunoSEQ multiplex PCR; TCRdb has only the in-frame clones, and not every one. The sample carries about 15,000 clones, 70% to 90% recorded once. Sequences were derived from CD4+ or CD8+ T cells sorted from blood, sampled in a trial of the OX40 agonist ivuxolimab. The receptors originated from an adult with an advanced solid tumor such as melanoma, head and neck, liver or kidney cancer.

The chain combines TRBV4-3 with TRBJ2-3; TRBD2 aligns across 9 bases. CDR1 is LGHNA and CDR2 is YSLEER in the germline V gene. Unmatched junction bases numbered 6, after V lost 0 bases and J lost 5 bases. CDR3 length: 16 amino acids. The CDR3 sequence is CASSQDTGLAGDTQYF. Here the CDR3 DNA reads TGCGCCAGCAGCCAAGATACGGGACTAGCCGGAGATACGCAGTATTTT.

The rearrangement uses TRBV28 and TRBJ1-1, with TRBD1 identical over 8 bases. Losses at the gene ends were 3 bases for V and 11 bases for J; bases not matched to a gene: 11. This CDR3 has 14 amino acids. Germline V gene lookup returns CDR1 MDHEN and CDR2 SYDVKM. DNA for the CDR3: TGTGCCAGCAGTTTCGGACAGGGCGGGTTGCGCGCTTTCTTT. As protein: CASSFGQGGLRAFF.

The V gene is TRBV6-5, the J gene TRBJ1-2, with TRBD1 matching 7 bases. The CDR3 extends over 13 amino acids. V trimming: 3 bases; J trimming: 5 bases; junction bases outside the gene matches: 3. From germline, CDR1 is MNHEY and CDR2 SVGAGI. The CDR3 region has the DNA TGTGCCAGCAGTTATACAGGGGCGTATGGCTACACCTTC. Residues: CASSYTGAYGYTF.

J is TRBJ1-5 and V is TRBV2; no definite D call. Germline CDR1 reads SNHLY; CDR2 reads FYNNEI. V was cut by 3 bases and J by 5 bases, with 8 bases left in between. The CDR3 runs to 13 residues. This CDR3 reads CASSEWRDQPQHF. The DNA for the CDR3 is TGTGCCAGCAGTGAGTGGAGGGATCAGCCCCAGCATTTT.

This clone appeared a few times. The V and J genes are TRBV6-6 and TRBJ1-5, with 7 bases aligning to TRBD1. This CDR3 region has 13 residues. V lost 7 bases to trimming and J lost 9 bases; unmatched junction nucleotides: 9. Germline CDR1 and CDR2: MNHNY and SVGAGI (reference sequence). The CDR3, as DNA: TGTGCCAGCACCTCGACAGGGACACGGCCCCAGCATTTT. Its translation: CASTSTGTRPQHF.

The chain carries TRBV4-1 and TRBJ2-5; 12 nucleotides align to TRBD1. The CDR3 length is 19 residues. From germline, CDR1 is MGHRA and CDR2 YSYEKL. The J segment lost 4 bases and the V segment lost 3 bases, leaving 15 bases of the junction unmatched. The CDR3 DNA is TGCGCCAGCAGCCACCTCCTCTCCGGGACAGGGGGCCGGTTAGAGACCCAGTACTTC. It codes for CASSHLLSGTGGRLETQYF.

A word on this clone: A much bigger clone sits one base away, suggesting this may be a read error. The chain employs TRBV5-6 and TRBJ1-3; a weak D match, TRBD1 (5 bases). Germline V gene data show CDR1 as SGHDT and CDR2 as YYEEEE. The CDR3 loop spans 15 amino acids. Trimming removed 0 bases from V and 0 bases from J, with 7 bases in between. CDR3 residues: CASSLEGTSGNTIYF. CDR3 DNA sequence: TGTGCCAGCAGCTTGGAGGGGACCTCTGGAAACACCATATATTTT.

This sequence joins TRBV6-9 and TRBJ2-7, with a weak D call TRBD1 (6 bases). This CDR3 comprises 15 residues. From germline, CDR1 is MNHGY and CDR2 SVAAGI. The germline V and J ends were trimmed by 3 bases and 3 bases, with 15 bases remaining between them. As DNA, the CDR3 is TGTGCCAGCAGTTACCCCGGGACAAGTCACTACGAGCAGTACTTC. This encodes CASSYPGTSHYEQYF.

The chain uses TRBV5-1 and TRBJ2-1, with no clear D. There are 14 residues in the CDR3. Trimming cost V 3 bases and J 7 bases, with 14 bases left between them. Germline loops: CDR1 SGHRS, CDR2 YFSETQ. The CDR3 protein is CASSSLPGENEQFF. CDR3 nucleotides: TGCGCCAGCAGCTCCCTTCCGGGCGAAAATGAGCAGTTCTTC. Based on the CDR3 plus reference TRBV5-1 and TRBJ2-1, the full variable domain is KAGVTQTPRYLIKTRGQQVTLSCSPISGHRSVSWYQQTPGQGLQFLFEYFSETQRNKGNFPGRFSGRQFSNSRSEMNVSTLELGDSALYLCASSSLPGENEQFFGPGTRLTVL.

CDR3: CASSPDHRYGYTF. DNA of the CDR3: TGTGCCAGCAGTCCTGACCACAGATACGGCTACACCTTC. The chain is built from TRBV6-5 and TRBJ1-2; D unresolved. Germline V gene data show CDR1 as MNHEY and CDR2 as SVGAGI. The germline V and J ends were trimmed by 5 bases and 8 bases, with 15 bases remaining between them. CDR3 length: 13 amino acids.

This chain connects TRBV7-3 to TRBJ2-1; 11 bases are a match to TRBD2. Germline loops: CDR1 SGHTA, CDR2 FQGTGA. V gave up 2 bases and J gave up 4 bases; unmatched junction bases: 10. The CDR3 sequence is 18 residues long. The CDR3 here is CASSLAGLAGGPYNEQFF. In DNA, the CDR3 is TGTGCCAGCAGCTTAGCGGGGCTAGCGGGAGGCCCGTACAATGAGCAGTTCTTC.

The chain combines TRBV13 with TRBJ2-5; D may be TRBD1 or TRBD2 (6 bases each). The CDR3 totals 16 residues. In germline, CDR1 is PRHDT, CDR2 FYEKMQ (reference sequence). Trimming removed 6 bases at V and 1 base at J, with 18 bases between. The CDR3 sequence is CASSGSEEGVQETQYF. CDR3 nucleotide sequence: TGTGCCAGCAGTGGATCGGAGGAGGGGGTCCAAGAGACCCAGTACTTC. The complete variable domain, with remaining parts taken from reference TRBV13 and TRBJ2-5, reads AAGVIQSPRHLIKEKRETATLKCYPIPRHDTVYWYQQGPGQDPQFLISFYEKMQSDKGSIPDRFSAQQFSDYHSELNMSSLELGDSALYFCASSGSEEGVQETQYFGPGTRLLVL.

This clone was recorded once. The chain uses TRBV25-1 and TRBJ1-5; D ambiguous. Trimming stripped 8 bases from V and 4 bases from J, with 9 bases between. Germline values: CDR1 MGHDK, CDR2 SYGVNS. The CDR3 covers 12 residues. The DNA of the CDR3 is TGTGCCAGCTCAGACGAGAATCAGCCCCAGCATTTT. It encodes CASSDENQPQHF.

The rearrangement uses TRBV28 and TRBJ2-7; D is undetermined. The CDR3 sequence is 12 residues long. Per germline, CDR1 MDHEN and CDR2 SYDVKM. Deletions cut 2 bases from V and 3 bases from J, with 5 bases between. The CDR3 sequence is CASSLGIYEQYF. For the CDR3, the DNA is TGTGCCAGCAGTTTAGGCATCTACGAGCAGTACTTC.

The J gene is TRBJ1-5, the V gene TRBV19; D perhaps matches TRBD1 (5 bases). Germline CDR1 is LNHDA and CDR2 is SQIVND (reference sequence). The CDR3 consists of 15 residues. Trimming removed 0 bases from V and 7 bases from J, with 13 bases in between. DNA of the CDR3: TGTGCCAGTAGTATAGATGGAGGGGCAAGGCAGCCCCAGCATTTT. Protein sequence: CASSIDGGARQPQHF.

V gene TRBV6-5 combines with J gene TRBJ2-1; D is perhaps TRBD1 or TRBD2 (5 bases each). The CDR3 extends over 13 amino acids. With 2 bases removed from V and 5 bases from J, the gap between germline ends came to 7 bases. The germline V gene has CDR1 MNHEY and CDR2 SVGAGI. The CDR3 loop is CASSYRGDNEQFF. Written as DNA, the CDR3 is TGTGCCAGCAGTTACAGGGGAGACAATGAGCAGTTCTTC.

The chain joins TRBV10-3 to TRBJ1-1, with a tentative D call TRBD1 (5 bases). This CDR3 contains 16 residues. Looked up from germline, CDR1 is ENHRY and CDR2 is SYGVKD. Trimming took off 0 bases at V and 4 bases at J, with 15 bases between the two ends. DNA of the CDR3: TGTGCCATCAGTGAGTCGTGGGGGGGGATGGGCACTGAAGCTTTCTTT. Protein product: CAISESWGGMGTEAFF.

The chain employs TRBV11-2 and TRBJ2-7; 9 bases are a match to TRBD1. In germline, CDR1 is SGHAT, CDR2 FQNNGV. The V and J ends lost 5 bases and 6 bases, in that order; junction bases with no gene match: 8. The CDR3 consists of 14 residues. The CDR3 loop is CASSPPDRGLEQYF. In nucleotides, the CDR3 is TGTGCCAGCAGCCCCCCGGACAGGGGACTCGAGCAGTACTTC. The entire variable domain, with the rest obtained from reference TRBV11-2 and TRBJ2-7, is as follows: EAGVAQSPRYKIIEKRQSVAFWCNPISGHATLYWYQQILGQGPKLLIQFQNNGVVDDSQLPKDRFSAERLKGVDSTLKIQPAKLEDSAVYLCASSPPDRGLEQYFGPGTRLTVT.

In this sample, this clone turned up a few times. The chain combines TRBV15 with TRBJ2-3; tentative D call: TRBD2 (7 bases). V dropped 9 bases and J dropped 2 bases, with 15 bases sitting between them. Looked up from germline, CDR1 is LNHNV and CDR2 is YYDKDF (reference sequence). This CDR3 spans 14 amino acids. DNA of the CDR3: TGTGCCACGACGTTCGGGGGGCCCACAGATACGCAGTATTTT. This sequence encodes CATTFGGPTDTQYF.

The rearrangement uses TRBV6-5 and TRBJ1-1; D is possibly TRBD1 (6 bases). V was shortened by 2 bases and J by 0 bases, with 10 bases between the two germline ends. This CDR3 is 15 amino acids long. The germline gives CDR1 MNHEY, CDR2 SVGAGI. The DNA of the CDR3 is TGTGCCAGCAGTTACGGGGGGCAGCTGAACACTGAAGCTTTCTTT. Translating it yields CASSYGGQLNTEAFF.

The CDR3 DNA is TGTGCCAGCAGCTCTGGACTCCTCACAGATACGCAGTATTTT. This translates into CASSSGLLTDTQYF. The gene calls are TRBV5-6 and TRBJ2-3; perhaps TRBD2 as D (5 bases). V lost 3 bases, J lost 2 bases, and 10 bases lay in between. The CDR3 loop spans 14 amino acids. The germline CDR1 and CDR2 sequences are SGHDT and YYEEEE.

This clone appeared a few times. The chain uses TRBV5-5 and TRBJ2-7, with no clear D. CDR3 length equals 13 residues. Per the germline V gene, CDR1 is SGHKS and CDR2 is YYEKEE (reference sequence). Trimming removed 4 bases at V and 5 bases at J, with 13 bases between. The chain's CDR3 is CASSMISGNEQYF. The CDR3 DNA is TGTGCCAGCAGCATGATTTCAGGCAACGAGCAGTACTTC.

This clone appeared a single time. The rearrangement uses TRBV19 and TRBJ2-1; TRBD1 is a possible D gene (6 bases). Trimming removed 5 bases at V and 6 bases at J, with 11 bases between. This CDR3 spans 13 amino acids. Per the germline V gene, CDR1 is LNHDA and CDR2 is SQIVND (reference sequence). The CDR3 nucleotides are TGTGCCAGTAGTGCGAGCAGGGGCAATGAGCAGTTCTTC. Translated, it gives CASSASRGNEQFF.

The chain joins TRBV5-4 to TRBJ1-6, with D unclear. Trimming left V 2 bases short and J 0 bases short, with 18 bases between. Germline V gives CDR1 SGHNT, CDR2 YYREEE (reference sequence). The CDR3 is made up of 19 amino acids. CDR3 nucleotides: TGTGCCAGCAGCTTAATAGGTGGGAAAGAGGCCTCCTATAATTCACCCCTCCACTTT. Protein sequence: CASSLIGGKEASYNSPLHF.

The chain is built from TRBV7-9 and TRBJ2-1; D possibly corresponds to TRBD1 (5 bases). Deletions cut 5 bases from V and 0 bases from J, with 14 bases between. Germline CDR1 and CDR2: SEHNR and FQNEAQ (reference sequence). The CDR3 extends over 16 amino acids. The chain's CDR3 is CASSPTTDSSYNEQFF. The CDR3 DNA is TGTGCCAGCAGCCCAACGACTGACAGCTCCTACAATGAGCAGTTCTTC.

The chain links TRBV6-1 to TRBJ2-6; no definite D call. V gave up 2 bases and J gave up 5 bases, with 16 bases separating them. This CDR3 spans 17 amino acids. In germline, CDR1 is MNHNS, CDR2 SASEGT. The CDR3 DNA reads as TGTGCCAGCAGTGAACACTATGCACAAAGTCGGGCCAACGTCCTGACTTTC. It yields the protein CASSEHYAQSRANVLTF.

The CDR3 DNA reads TGCAGCGGCGGGACAGGGAGAGAGGAGCAGTACTTC. Amino acid sequence: CSGGTGREEQYF. The rearrangement joins TRBV29-1 to TRBJ2-7; 9 nucleotides align to TRBD1. V gave up 7 bases and J gave up 7 bases; unmatched junction bases: 8. Per the germline V gene, CDR1 is SQVTM and CDR2 is ANQGSEA. The CDR3 sequence is 12 residues long.

The chain employs TRBV4-3 and TRBJ2-7, with 10 bases matching TRBD1. With 4 bases clipped from V and 1 base from J, the junction kept 7 bases outside the gene matches. The CDR3 is 16 residues long. Germline-derived CDR1 and CDR2 are LGHNA and YSLEER. Here the CDR3 DNA reads TGCGCCAGCAGCCCGTCAGGGACAGGGGAATCCTACGAGCAGTACTTC. Its protein is CASSPSGTGESYEQYF.

This chain joins TRBV7-2 and TRBJ2-7, with D possibly TRBD2 on 6 matching bases. The CDR3 is 15 amino acids. Germline V gene data show CDR1 as SGHTA and CDR2 as FQGNSA. With 2 bases removed from V and 2 bases from J, the gap between germline ends came to 13 bases. Here the CDR3 reads CASSLSEGPAYEQYF. The DNA for the CDR3 is TGTGCCAGCAGCTTATCGGAGGGACCGGCCTACGAGCAGTACTTC.

The V gene is TRBV29-1, the J gene TRBJ1-2, with D unclear. CDR3 length: 12 amino acids. The germline gives CDR1 SQVTM, CDR2 ANQGSEA. V was cut by 5 bases and J by 3 bases, with 10 bases left in between. CDR3 amino acids: CSVFSGDYGYTF. CDR3 in DNA: TGCAGCGTTTTTTCTGGGGACTATGGCTACACCTTC. Based on the CDR3 plus reference TRBV29-1 and TRBJ1-2, the full variable domain is SAVISQKPSRDICQRGTSLTIQCQVDSQVTMMFWYRQQPGQSLTLIATANQGSEATYESGFVIDKFPISRPNLTFSTLTVSNMSPEDSSIYLCSVFSGDYGYTFGSGTRLTVV.

A remark on this clone: A much bigger clone sits one base away, suggesting this may be a read error. The chain couples TRBV5-6 to TRBJ1-3; possible D gene TRBD1, 5 bases. The V gene lost 0 bases and the J gene lost 0 bases, with 7 bases spanning the gap. The CDR3 extends over 15 amino acids. Per the germline V gene, CDR1 is SGHDT and CDR2 is YYEEEE. The CDR3 nucleotides are TGTGCCAGCAGCTTGGAGGGGCTCTCTGGAAACACCATATATTTT. Its protein is CASSLEGLSGNTIYF.

This chain uses TRBV15 with TRBJ2-2; 11 bases are shared with TRBD2. Germline CDR1 reads LNHNV; CDR2 reads YYDKDF (reference sequence). J was trimmed by 4 bases and V by 5 bases; bases with no gene match: 9. The CDR3 loop spans 17 amino acids. In DNA form, the CDR3 reads TGTGCCACCAGCGAAATAGCGGGGGGGTCGGGCACCGGGGAGCTGTTTTTT. Protein product: CATSEIAGGSGTGELFF.